These T cell receptor beta chains were read from a single sample in a study of cytomegalovirus exposure and HLA in healthy donors. Sequenced by immunoSEQ multiplex PCR; TCRdb stores in-frame clones only, minus some. Its listing shows some 31,000 clones. The sample consisted of PBMCs. The receptors were gathered from a woman between 40 and 55 years old in good health and CMV-seropositive. The CDR3 runs from the conserved cysteine through the conserved F or W. A D gene is named only where the DNA matches it firmly. Rows may omit the clone size; those that give it use once, few, many or a size class.

CDR3 protein: CASSVAGGWLVTQYF; CDR3 DNA: TGTGCCAGCAGTGTTGCAGGGGGCTGGTTGGTGACCCAGTACTTC; clone size: NA; J gene: TRBJ2-5; D gene: TRBD1; V gene: TRBV6-1
CDR3 protein: CASSTPGLTPLGEQYF; CDR3 DNA: TGTGCCAGCAGCACTCCGGGACTAACACCCTTGGGCGAGCAGTACTTC; clone size: NA; J gene: TRBJ2-7; D gene: TRBD2; V gene: TRBV11-2
CDR3 protein: CASSLSGLHNEQFF; CDR3 DNA: TGTGCCAGCAGTTTATCGGGACTCCACAATGAGCAGTTCTTC; clone size: medium-sized; J gene: TRBJ2-1; D gene: NA; V gene: TRBV28
CDR3 protein: CASRITRNQETQYF; CDR3 DNA: TGTGCCAGCAGGATTACTAGAAACCAAGAGACCCAGTACTTC; clone size: NA; J gene: TRBJ2-5; D gene: NA; V gene: TRBV2
CDR3 protein: CASSQGTSGIDANTGELFF; CDR3 DNA: TGTGCCAGCAGCCAAGGGACTAGCGGAATCGACGCGAACACCGGGGAGCTGTTTTTT; clone size: NA; J gene: TRBJ2-2; D gene: TRBD2; V gene: TRBV4-2
CDR3 protein: CASSSGQGGELFF; CDR3 DNA: TGCGCCAGCAGCTCCGGACAGGGTGGGGAGCTGTTTTTT; clone size: NA; J gene: TRBJ2-2; D gene: TRBD1; V gene: TRBV5-1
CDR3 protein: CASSIVQESGPQHF; CDR3 DNA: TGTGCCAGTAGTATAGTACAGGAAAGTGGGCCCCAGCATTTT; clone size: NA; J gene: TRBJ1-5; D gene: NA; V gene: TRBV19
CDR3 protein: CASGRRGSASEQYF; CDR3 DNA: TGTGCCAGCGGTCGCCGGGGGTCCGCATCCGAGCAGTACTTC; clone size: NA; J gene: TRBJ2-7; D gene: NA; V gene: TRBV7-9
CDR3 protein: CASSQSQGEVNEQYF; CDR3 DNA: TGTGCCAGCAGCCAATCACAGGGTGAGGTCAACGAGCAGTACTTC; clone size: NA; J gene: TRBJ2-7; D gene: NA; V gene: TRBV14
CDR3 protein: CASSPGTVPNYGYTF; CDR3 DNA: TGCGCCAGCAGCCCAGGGACAGTCCCTAACTATGGCTACACCTTC; clone size: NA; J gene: TRBJ1-2; D gene: TRBD1; V gene: TRBV5-1
CDR3 protein: CATSSSTGTNEKLFF; CDR3 DNA: TGTGCCACCAGCAGCTCGACAGGGACTAATGAAAAACTGTTTTTT; clone size: NA; J gene: TRBJ1-4; D gene: TRBD1; V gene: TRBV15
CDR3 protein: CASSLDPPLRAGQYF; CDR3 DNA: TGTGCCAGCAGTTTAGATCCCCCCCTGAGGGCCGGGCAGTACTTC; clone size: NA; J gene: TRBJ2-7; D gene: NA; V gene: TRBV28